The 31 T cell receptor beta chains below were found in one sample sequenced in a study of blood T cell repertoires in COVID-19. Sequencing was performed with immunoSEQ multiplex PCR; in TCRdb, only in-frame clones are kept and a portion is missing. The sample shows nearly 350,000 clones, around 91% of them seen only once. The sample taken for sequencing was peripheral blood. The receptor set was obtained from a woman aged 18-35 years who had recovered from COVID-19.

This chain uses TRBV11-2 with TRBJ2-7, with unresolved D. CDR1 and CDR2 from the germline V gene are SGHAT and FQNNGV. CDR3 length: 15 residues. The V end was cut by 4 bases, the J end by 0 bases, with 13 bases between. As DNA, the CDR3 is TGTGCCAGCAGCTGGAGCTTGACCAGCTCCTACGAGCAGTACGTC. Protein sequence: CASSWSLTSSYEQYV.

The rearrangement links TRBV6-2 or TRBV6-3 to TRBJ2-7, with 7 bases identical to TRBD1. After removal of 0 bases from V and 0 bases from J, the junction contained 2 bases not matched to a gene. This CDR3 has 15 amino acids. In germline, CDR1 is MNHEY, CDR2 SVGEGT. CDR3 sequence reads: CASSYSGGASYEQYV. The CDR3, as DNA: TGTGCCAGCAGTTACTCAGGGGGCGCCTCCTACGAGCAGTACGTC.

This sequence joins TRBV6-2 or TRBV6-3 and TRBJ1-5; D gene ambiguous. Germline assignment: CDR1 MNHEY and CDR2 SVGEGT. The CDR3 length is 14 residues. Trimming shortened V by 6 bases and J by 3 bases, and 12 bases separated the two germline ends. The CDR3 sequence: CASSQTSPNQPQHF. For the CDR3, the DNA is TGTGCCAGCAGCCAAACATCGCCCAATCAGCCCCAGCATTTT.

The table lists this clone with a count of one. V and J are TRBV6-2 or TRBV6-3 and TRBJ2-2, with TRBD2 matching over 7 bases. CDR1 MNHEY and CDR2 SVGEGT come from the germline V gene. The V gene end was trimmed by 0 bases and the J gene end by 8 bases; junction bases not matched to a gene: 3. This CDR3 contains 14 residues. This chain's CDR3 is CASSYSTSTGELFF. In nucleotides, the CDR3 is TGTGCCAGCAGTTACTCGACTAGCACTGGGGAGCTGTTTTTT.

This clone was seen a handful of times. This chain uses TRBV19 with TRBJ1-5; D unresolved. Trimming took 3 bases from V and 3 from J, leaving 9 bases between them. CDR3 length equals 14 residues. Germline CDR1 LNHDA, CDR2 SQIVND (reference sequence). CDR3 protein: CASSIGTINQPQHF. CDR3 sequence (DNA): TGTGCCAGTAGTATCGGTACTATCAATCAGCCCCAGCATTTT. The whole variable domain, remainder taken from reference TRBV19 and TRBJ1-5, is DGGITQSPKYLFRKEGQNVTLSCEQNLNHDAMYWYRQDPGQGLRLIYYSQIVNDFQKGDIAEGYSVSREKKESFPLTVTSAQKNPTAFYLCASSIGTINQPQHFGDGTRLSIL.

The chain links TRBV29-1 to TRBJ2-4, with D hard to call. Trimming removed 5 bases at V and 1 base at J, with 9 bases between. CDR1 is SQVTM and CDR2 is ANQGSEA in the germline V gene. The CDR3 consists of 13 residues. Here the CDR3 DNA reads TGCAGCGTTAATTCTAGGGCCAAAAACATTCAGTACTTC. It is translated as CSVNSRAKNIQYF.

This sequence joins TRBV7-2 and TRBJ1-4; possibly TRBD1 for D (6 bases). Germline values: CDR1 SGHTA, CDR2 FQGNSA. Trimming removed 5 bases from V and 8 bases from J, with 18 bases in between. The CDR3 contains 15 residues. The CDR3 DNA sequence: TGTGCCAGCAGCAGTCGACCGGCCCAGGGGGAAAAACTGTTTTTT. Translating gives CASSSRPAQGEKLFF.

This chain links TRBV20-1 with TRBJ1-1; D remains unclear. Trimming removed 3 bases from V and 1 base from J, with 6 bases in between. The CDR3 consists of 12 residues. The germline CDR1 and CDR2 sequences are DFQATT and SNEGSKA (reference sequence). The CDR3 loop reads CSASSGNTEAFF. The CDR3 DNA follows: TGCAGTGCTAGTTCAGGGAACACTGAAGCTTTCTTT.

The rearrangement joins TRBV3-1 (or the pseudogene TRBV3-2) to TRBJ2-2; D possibly corresponds to TRBD1 (6 bases). V lost 6 bases and J 1 base, leaving 9 bases between the germline ends. The V gene's germline CDR1 is LGHDT and CDR2 YNNKEL (reference sequence). The CDR3 is 14 residues long. As DNA, the CDR3 is TGTGCCAGCAGGGAGACAGGGAACACCGGGGAGCTGTTTTTT. Translation gives CASRETGNTGELFF.

The chain has TRBV6-5 and TRBJ2-1, with 10 bases matching TRBD2. The CDR3 loop spans 15 amino acids. The germline CDR1 and CDR2 sequences are MNHEY and SVGAGI. V lost 1 base to trimming and J lost 7 bases; unmatched junction nucleotides: 4. The CDR3 spells CASSYYGLAVNEQFF. CDR3 DNA: TGTGCCAGCAGTTACTACGGACTAGCGGTGAATGAGCAGTTCTTC.

The chain links TRBV10-1 to TRBJ2-1, with 9 bases lining up with TRBD2. The V and J ends lost 4 bases and 6 bases, in that order; junction bases with no gene match: 7. The CDR3 extends over 15 amino acids. Per the germline V gene, CDR1 is WNHNN and CDR2 is SYGVQD (reference sequence). The CDR3 loop is CASSATGLAINEQFF. In DNA, the CDR3 is TGCGCCAGCAGTGCTACGGGACTAGCCATCAATGAGCAGTTCTTC.

This chain uses TRBV12-3 or TRBV12-4 with TRBJ2-5, with a tentative D call TRBD2 (6 bases). The CDR3 covers 13 residues. The V end was cut by 6 bases, the J end by 5 bases, with 13 bases between. CDR3: CASSPRELETQYF. The CDR3 nucleotides are TGTGCCAGCAGCCCCCGGGAGTTGGAGACCCAGTACTTC.

V is TRBV5-4 and J is TRBJ2-2; maybe TRBD1 (5 bases). Deletions cut 0 bases from V and 2 bases from J, with 8 bases between. Germline V gene sequence: CDR1 SGHNT, CDR2 YYREEE (reference sequence). The CDR3 runs 15 residues. The CDR3, as DNA: TGTGCCAGCAGCTTGGAACAGGTTAACACCGGGGAGCTGTTTTTT. Encoded protein: CASSLEQVNTGELFF.

The V gene is TRBV4-3, the J gene TRBJ2-7, with D perhaps matching TRBD1 (5 bases). In germline, CDR1 is LGHNA, CDR2 YSLEER. This CDR3 is 20 amino acids long. V was cut by 1 base and J by 0 bases, with 25 bases left in between. For the CDR3, the DNA is TGCGCCAGCAGCCAAGTAGGCCGATCAGGGCAGTCCAAGAGCTCCTACGAGCAGTACGTC. Amino acid sequence: CASSQVGRSGQSKSSYEQYV.

This clone was recorded a few times. V usage is TRBV15 and J usage is TRBJ1-3; tentatively, D is TRBD1 (6 bases). Deletions cut 4 bases from V and 0 bases from J, with 10 bases between. This CDR3 is built from 15 residues. CDR1 is LNHNV and CDR2 is YYDKDF in the germline V gene (reference sequence). The CDR3 spells CATSTDRYSGNTIYF. In DNA form, the CDR3 reads TGTGCCACCAGCACCGACAGGTACTCTGGAAACACCATATATTTT.

This chain links TRBV9 with TRBJ1-1; D is possibly TRBD1 (5 bases). The CDR3 extends over 13 amino acids. CDR1 is SGDLS and CDR2 is YYNGEE in the germline V gene. Trimming left V 4 bases short and J 4 bases short, with 11 bases between. The chain's CDR3 is CASSLGQTTEAFF. CDR3 nucleotides: TGTGCCAGCAGCCTAGGACAAACCACTGAAGCTTTCTTT.

The chain combines TRBV27 with TRBJ2-1; 10 bases map to TRBD2. The V gene end was trimmed by 5 bases and the J gene end by 4 bases; junction bases not matched to a gene: 8. The CDR3 contains 16 residues. Per germline, CDR1 MNHEY and CDR2 SMNVEV (reference sequence). The CDR3 sequence is CASSRQGLADYNEQFF. CDR3 bases: TGTGCCAGCAGTCGCCAAGGACTAGCGGATTACAATGAGCAGTTCTTC.

The chain links TRBV11-2 to TRBJ2-2; the D gene is possibly TRBD1 (7 bases). The germline V and J ends were trimmed by 3 bases and 4 bases, with 15 bases remaining between them. The germline CDR1 and CDR2 sequences are SGHAT and FQNNGV. This CDR3 is built from 16 residues. The CDR3 loop is CASSLQGGRGTGELFF. The CDR3 DNA reads as TGTGCCAGCAGCTTGCAGGGGGGCCGGGGCACCGGGGAGCTGTTTTTT.

This chain uses TRBV4-3 with TRBJ1-3, with no clear D. This CDR3 contains 13 residues. Trimming removed 1 base from V and 1 base from J, with 2 bases in between. Looked up from germline, CDR1 is LGHNA and CDR2 is YSLEER. The CDR3 DNA reads TGCGCCAGCAGCCAAGTATCTGGAAACACCATATATTTT. It yields the protein CASSQVSGNTIYF.

This clone was seen just once. In the same sample, other DNA sequences code for this CDR3. CDR3 loop: CASSYRGSNQPQHF. As DNA, the CDR3 is TGTGCCAGCAGTTATCGCGGGTCCAATCAGCCCCAGCATTTT. The chain has TRBV6-2 or TRBV6-3 and TRBJ1-5; D not resolved. The germline gives CDR1 MNHEY, CDR2 SVGEGT. This CDR3 contains 14 residues. Deletions cut 3 bases from V and 3 bases from J, with 9 bases between.

This clone occurred once. The chain recombines TRBV25-1 with TRBJ2-2, with D perhaps matching TRBD2 (5 bases). V shed 2 bases and J shed 8 bases, with 9 bases lying between them. The CDR3 loop spans 13 amino acids. From germline, CDR1 is MGHDK and CDR2 SYGVNS. CDR3 in DNA: TGTGCCAGCAGTGAACCAGCGGCAGGGGAGCTGTTTTTT. Amino acid sequence: CASSEPAAGELFF. Filled out from reference TRBV25-1 and TRBJ2-2, the complete variable domain reads EADIYQTPRYLVIGTGKKITLECSQTMGHDKMYWYQQDPGMELHLIHYSYGVNSTEKGDLSSESTVSRIRTEHFPLTLESARPSHTSQYLCASSEPAAGELFFGEGSRLTVL.

The CDR3 bases are TGTGCCAGCAGCTCCGGACAGGGGGATGGCTACACCTTC. Residues: CASSSGQGDGYTF. V gene TRBV5-5 combines with J gene TRBJ1-2, with 10 positions matching TRBD1. The ends lost 3 bases at V and 6 bases at J; junction bases unmatched: 2. The CDR3 has 13 amino acids. Germline lookup yields CDR1 SGHKS and CDR2 YYEKEE (reference sequence).

This clone was seen a single time. The gene calls are TRBV6-1 and TRBJ2-3; 7 nucleotides line up with TRBD2. V gave up 2 bases and J gave up 3 bases; unmatched junction bases: 8. The CDR3 length is 16 residues. Germline CDR1 and CDR2: MNHNS and SASEGT. The CDR3 protein is CASSERRGVRTDTQYF. In nucleotides, the CDR3 is TGTGCCAGCAGTGAACGACGGGGGGTTAGGACAGATACGCAGTATTTT.

The genes are TRBV11-3 and TRBJ2-5; maybe TRBD2 (6 bases). V was pared by 0 bases and J by 5 bases, with 13 bases between. CDR3 length equals 15 residues. The germline CDR1 and CDR2 sequences are SGHNT and YENEEA. The CDR3 is CASSLDRGSGETQYF. The CDR3 DNA reads as TGTGCCAGCAGCTTAGATCGGGGGTCTGGGGAGACCCAGTACTTC.

The chain recombines TRBV4-1 with TRBJ1-1, with TRBD1 matching 11 bases. CDR3 length equals 15 residues. Germline values: CDR1 MGHRA, CDR2 YSYEKL. Trimming at V came to 5 bases and at J to 3 bases, leaving 5 bases not matched to a gene. The CDR3 DNA follows: TGCGCCAGCAGCTCCCGGACAGGGGGCCACACTGAAGCTTTCTTT. It specifies CASSSRTGGHTEAFF.

This clone was detected a few times. This sequence joins TRBV10-3 and TRBJ1-1; weak D call: TRBD1 (5 bases). Germline V gene lookup returns CDR1 ENHRY and CDR2 SYGVKD. The CDR3 has 14 amino acids. V lost 4 bases to trimming and J lost 1 base, with 10 bases between them. Written as DNA, the CDR3 is TGTGCCATCAGTGCGGGCAGGGAGAACACTGAAGCTTTCTTT. Protein sequence: CAISAGRENTEAFF.

The chain recombines TRBV2 with TRBJ1-2; TRBD1 matches at 8 bases. V was clipped by 6 bases and J by 4 bases; unmatched bases: 1. The germline gives CDR1 SNHLY, CDR2 FYNNEI. The CDR3 runs to 12 residues. The CDR3 here is CASRTGVYGYTF. The CDR3, as DNA: TGTGCCAGCAGGACAGGGGTCTATGGCTACACCTTC.

The chain combines TRBV5-4 with TRBJ2-7; 7 nucleotides match TRBD1. The trim removed 4 bases at V and 3 bases at J, leaving 7 bases unmatched. Germline V lookup: CDR1 SGHNT, CDR2 YYREEE (reference sequence). The CDR3 has 14 residues. In DNA form, the CDR3 reads TGTGCCAGCAGCCCGGACAGGAGCTACTACGAGCAGTACGTC. As protein: CASSPDRSYYEQYV.

The CDR3 bases are TGCGCCAGCAGCAAGGGGGAGGGGATCCCTACAGATACGCAGTATTTT. This gives the protein CASSKGEGIPTDTQYF. V gene TRBV5-1 combines with J gene TRBJ2-3, with D possibly TRBD2 on 7 matching bases. The ends were cut back, 4 bases at V and 3 bases at J, with 18 bases in the middle. Germline V gene lookup returns CDR1 SGHRS and CDR2 YFSETQ. The CDR3 length is 16 residues.

The genes are TRBV4-1 and TRBJ2-3, with TRBD2 identical over 11 bases. The J segment lost 3 bases and the V segment lost 1 base, leaving 6 bases of the junction unmatched. The CDR3 extends over 17 amino acids. CDR1 is MGHRA and CDR2 is YSYEKL in the germline V gene. CDR3 DNA: TGCGCCAGCAGCCAAGTTTGGGCTAGCGGGAGGACAGATACGCAGTATTTT. It yields the protein CASSQVWASGRTDTQYF.

This clone was seen once. V gene TRBV28 combines with J gene TRBJ1-4; 8 bases match TRBD1. V shed 5 bases and J 8 bases; nucleotides not matched to a gene: 10. CDR3 length equals 15 residues. Germline V gene lookup returns CDR1 MDHEN and CDR2 SYDVKM. Here the CDR3 reads CASSKSQGEGEKLFF. In nucleotides, the CDR3 is TGTGCCAGCAGTAAATCACAGGGGGAGGGGGAAAAACTGTTTTTT.